This T cell receptor (beta chain) was sequenced in a study of CD8 T cells in Susac syndrome. Deletions cut 1 base from V and 4 bases from J, with 8 bases between. Germline V gives CDR1 LGHNA, CDR2 YNFKEQ. The CDR3 spans 13 residues. When the RNA was reverse transcribed, random hexamers were used with an input of about 0.5 to 1 ug. From the immunoSEQ multiplex PCR reads, TCRdb called clonotypes with MiXCR, one entry per CDR3 protein. Altogether about 110,000 distinct CDR3 sequences are present, around 95% being singletons, with the ten largest covering around 0.1%. This chain links TRBV4-2 with TRBJ2-7; D gene ambiguous. Sequencing was done on a sample of CD4+ T cells from PBMCs. The TCR sequence derives from a human donor in good health. Written as DNA, the CDR3 is TGTGCCAGCAGCCAAGTACTGTCATACGAGCAGTACTTC. This sequence encodes CASSQVLSYEQYF.